The present T cell receptor beta chain was sequenced within a study of breast tumors, draining lymph nodes, adjacent tissues. Points from the study as a whole: Tumor repertoires ranked between lymph nodes and nontumor tissue in diversity, with V and J gene preferences. That most tumor T cells come from lymph nodes remained unproven. The data were judged consistent with most tumor T cells coming from lymph node and expanding in tumor.

Germline V lookup: CDR1 MGHDK, CDR2 SYGVNS. Trimming removed 5 bases at V and 3 bases at J, with 8 bases between. The CDR3 has 12 residues. At least ten counts were recorded for this clonotype. Its antigen is currently unknown. Axillary draining lymph nodes of breast cancer patients supplied the node samples. TCRdb independently ran MiXCR on the multiplex PCR reads; one entry per CDR3 protein. The sample contains about 230,000 distinct CDR3 sequences, about 32% of which appear only once. This clonotype originated in a female donor with breast cancer. Some clones in this sample may be carry-over from other donors' samples. The specimen sequenced was axillary lymph node tissue. The chain has TRBV25-1 and TRBJ2-7, with a possible D match to TRBD1 (6 bases). CDR3 in amino acids: CASSQGIYEQYF. The DNA for the CDR3 is TGTGCCAGCAGTCAGGGGATCTACGAGCAGTACTTC.